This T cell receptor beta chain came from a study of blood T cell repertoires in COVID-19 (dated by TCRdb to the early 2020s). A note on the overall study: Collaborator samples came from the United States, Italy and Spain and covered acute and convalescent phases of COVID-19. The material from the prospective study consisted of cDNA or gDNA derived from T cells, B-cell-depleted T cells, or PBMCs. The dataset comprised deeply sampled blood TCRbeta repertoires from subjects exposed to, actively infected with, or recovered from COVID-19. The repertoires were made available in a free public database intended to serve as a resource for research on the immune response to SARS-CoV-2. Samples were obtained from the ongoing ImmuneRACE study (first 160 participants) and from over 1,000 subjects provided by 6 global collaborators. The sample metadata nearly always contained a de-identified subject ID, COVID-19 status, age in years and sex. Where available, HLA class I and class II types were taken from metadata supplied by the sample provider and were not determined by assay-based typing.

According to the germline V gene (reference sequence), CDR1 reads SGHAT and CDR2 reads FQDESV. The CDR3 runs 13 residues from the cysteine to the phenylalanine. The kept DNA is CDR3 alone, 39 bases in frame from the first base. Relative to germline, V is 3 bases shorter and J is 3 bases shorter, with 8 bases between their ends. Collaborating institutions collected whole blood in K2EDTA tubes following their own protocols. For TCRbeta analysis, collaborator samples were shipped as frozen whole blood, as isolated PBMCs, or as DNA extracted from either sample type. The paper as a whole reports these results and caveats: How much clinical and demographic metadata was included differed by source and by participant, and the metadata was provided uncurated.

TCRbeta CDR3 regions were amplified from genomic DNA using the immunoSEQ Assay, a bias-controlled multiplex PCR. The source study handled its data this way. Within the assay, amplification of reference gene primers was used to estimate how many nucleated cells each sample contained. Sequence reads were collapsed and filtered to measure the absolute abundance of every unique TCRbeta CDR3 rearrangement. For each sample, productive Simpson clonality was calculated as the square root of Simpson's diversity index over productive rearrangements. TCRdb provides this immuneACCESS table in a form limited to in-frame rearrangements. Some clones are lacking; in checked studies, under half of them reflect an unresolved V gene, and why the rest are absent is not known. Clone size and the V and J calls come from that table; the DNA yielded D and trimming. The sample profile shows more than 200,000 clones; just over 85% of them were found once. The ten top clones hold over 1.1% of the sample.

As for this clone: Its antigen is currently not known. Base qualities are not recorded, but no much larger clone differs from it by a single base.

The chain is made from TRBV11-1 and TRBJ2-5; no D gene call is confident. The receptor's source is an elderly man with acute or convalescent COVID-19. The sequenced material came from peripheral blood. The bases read TGTGCCAGCAGCTTCCTGTTAGAAGAGACCCAGTACTTC. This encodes CASSFLLEETQYF.